These 8 T cell receptor beta chains were all obtained from the same sample, sequenced in a study of synovial regulatory T cells in juvenile arthritis. Produced via immunoSEQ multiplex PCR; TCRdb's table is partial and in-frame only. This repertoire includes 7,500 to 10,000 clones. The material sequenced was Treg cells from blood. Subset defined: remaining (HLA-DR-negative) circulating blood Treg cells. The source is a donor aged 2-30 years with juvenile idiopathic arthritis.

V is TRBV28 and J is TRBJ1-1. The CDR3 runs to 14 residues. The protein alone is recorded here. CDR1 MDHEN and CDR2 SYDVKM come from the germline V gene. The CDR3 protein is CASSLGGMNTEAFF.

The chain links TRBV5-1 to TRBJ2-2; TCRdb indicates TRBD1, and absent DNA this call remains unverified. The length of the CDR3 is 15 residues. This entry has no DNA. The germline gives CDR1 SGHRS, CDR2 YFSETQ. The CDR3 sequence is CASTLRGGHTGELFF.

The chain recombines TRBV7-9 with TRBJ1-2. CDR3 length: 15 residues. No DNA is listed. Germline V gene sequence: CDR1 SEHNR, CDR2 FQNEAQ (reference sequence). CDR3 residues: CASSLVAATYYGYTF. Together with reference TRBV7-9 and TRBJ1-2, the CDR3 gives the full variable domain: DTGVSQNPRHKITKRGQNVTFRCDPISEHNRLYWYRQTLGQGPEFLTYFQNEAQLEKSRLLSDRFSAERPKGSFSTLEIQRTEQGDSAMYLCASSLVAATYYGYTFGSGTRLTVV.

This chain connects TRBV7-3 to TRBJ2-6; checking the TCRdb D call of TRBD1 is not possible without DNA. There are 16 residues in the CDR3. Only the protein is on record. CDR1 is SGHTA and CDR2 is FQGTGA in the germline V gene. CDR3: CASKQASDPGANVLTF.

The chain joins TRBV7-2 to TRBJ1-1; TCRdb proposes TRBD1, but this gene call is untestable without DNA. This CDR3 is 14 amino acids long. The protein alone is recorded here. Germline CDR1 is SGHTA and CDR2 is FQGNSA. CDR3 in amino acids: CASSPGTGSTEAFF. Based on the CDR3 plus reference TRBV7-2 and TRBJ1-1, the full variable domain is GAGVSQSPSNKVTEKGKDVELRCDPISGHTALYWYRQSLGQGLEFLIYFQGNSAPDKSGLPSDRFSAERTGGSVSTLTIQRTQQEDSAVYLCASSPGTGSTEAFFGQGTRLTVV.

The chain carries TRBV2 and TRBJ2-5; the D gene TCRdb calls, TRBD2, cannot be checked with no DNA. The germline gives CDR1 SNHLY, CDR2 FYNNEI. The CDR3 loop spans 15 amino acids. Only the protein is on record. CDR3 loop: CASRGLAGVGETQYF.

The V gene is TRBV28, the J gene TRBJ2-1; the TRBD2 assignment by TCRdb is unverifiable without DNA. Germline V lookup: CDR1 MDHEN, CDR2 SYDVKM. This CDR3 has 16 residues. Only the protein is on record. This CDR3 is CASSLLAGGFYNEQFF.

The chain links TRBV5-8 to TRBJ1-1. Germline CDR1 and CDR2: SGHTS and YDEGEE. This CDR3 region has 13 residues. Only the protein is available. The CDR3: CASSLVRWTEAFF.